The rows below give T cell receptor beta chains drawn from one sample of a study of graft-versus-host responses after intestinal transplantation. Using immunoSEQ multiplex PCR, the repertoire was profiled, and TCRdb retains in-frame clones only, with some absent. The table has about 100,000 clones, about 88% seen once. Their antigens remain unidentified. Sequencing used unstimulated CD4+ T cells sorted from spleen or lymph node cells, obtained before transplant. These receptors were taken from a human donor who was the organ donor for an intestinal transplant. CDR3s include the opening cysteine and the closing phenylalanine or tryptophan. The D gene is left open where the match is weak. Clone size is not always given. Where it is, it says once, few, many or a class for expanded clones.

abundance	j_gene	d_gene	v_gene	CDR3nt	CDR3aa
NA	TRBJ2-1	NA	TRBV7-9	TGTGCCAGCAGCTTAGGCCTCCCTAGAAGGTTATCCTACAATGAGCAGTTCTTC	CASSLGLPRRLSYNEQFF
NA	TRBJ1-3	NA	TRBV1	TGCACCAGCAGACACTTCCGAAGAGGGACAGGGGCTGGGTGGGCTGGAAACACCATATATTTT	CTSRHFRRGTGAGWAGNTIYF
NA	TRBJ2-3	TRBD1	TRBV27	TGTGCCAGCAGTCGCCGGGACAGAGGCACAGATACGCAGTATTTT	CASSRRDRGTDTQYF
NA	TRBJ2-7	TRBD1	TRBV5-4	TGTGCCAGCAGCCAAACCGGGACAGGACTATCCTACGAGCAGTACTTC	CASSQTGTGLSYEQYF
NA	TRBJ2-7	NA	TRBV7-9	TGTGCCAGCAGCTTGCCCGGAGGCGAGCAGTACTTC	CASSLPGGEQYF
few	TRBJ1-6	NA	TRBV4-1	TGCGCCAGCAGCCAAGATCGATTGAGACCGAATTCACCCCTCCACTTT	CASSQDRLRPNSPLHF
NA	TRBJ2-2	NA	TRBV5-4	TGTGCCAGCAGCTTGGAGGGAACGAACACCGGGGAGCTGTTTTTT	CASSLEGTNTGELFF
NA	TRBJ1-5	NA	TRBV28	TGTGCCAGCAGTTTTTTGGGGACACTTAGCAATCAGCCCCAGCATTTT	CASSFLGTLSNQPQHF
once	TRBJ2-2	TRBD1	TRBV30	TGTGCCTGGACCTGGACAGGGACGAACACCGGGGAGCTGTTTTTT	CAWTWTGTNTGELFF
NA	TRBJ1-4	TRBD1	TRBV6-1	TGTGCCAGTCAGACAGGGGAGTCGGAAAAACTGTTTTTT	CASQTGESEKLFF
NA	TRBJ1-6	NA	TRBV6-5	TGTGCCAGCAGTCCAGGGGCCCTTAATTCACCCCTCCACTTT	CASSPGALNSPLHF
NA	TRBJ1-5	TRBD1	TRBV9	TGTGCCAGCAGCGGAGGGACAGCCCTCTCGCCCCAGCATTTT	CASSGGTALSPQHF
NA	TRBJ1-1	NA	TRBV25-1	TGTGCCAGCAGTGATAACTTGGGGAGGGGTTCAGCTTTCTTT	CASSDNLGRGSAFF
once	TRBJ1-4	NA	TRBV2	TGTGCCAGCAGTCGAGAAGCCGGCATTAATGAAAAACTGTTTTTT	CASSREAGINEKLFF
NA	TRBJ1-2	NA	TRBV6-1	TGTGCCAGCACCCCGAGGCAGGGCGATGGCTACACCTTC	CASTPRQGDGYTF
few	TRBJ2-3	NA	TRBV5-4	TGTGCCAGCAGCTTGGACGGGGGAGGAACAGATACGCAGTATTTT	CASSLDGGGTDTQYF
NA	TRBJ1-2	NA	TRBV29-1	TGCAGCGTCGCCCGGGACCCCGGGGGCTATGGCTACACCTTC	CSVARDPGGYGYTF
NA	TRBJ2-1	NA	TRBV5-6	TGTGCCAGCAGGTTATTCAATGAGCAGTTCTTC	CASRLFNEQFF
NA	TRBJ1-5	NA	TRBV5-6	TGTGCCAGCAGCGTAGGGCGGAACAATCAGCCCCAGCATTTT	CASSVGRNNQPQHF
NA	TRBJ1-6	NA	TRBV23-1	TGCGCCAACCGGACAAACCTGAGCTCCTATAATTCACCCCTCCACTTT	CANRTNLSSYNSPLHF
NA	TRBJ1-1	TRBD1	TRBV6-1	TGTGCCAGCACCCCGGGACAGGGACGGTACACTGAAGCTTTCTTT	CASTPGQGRYTEAFF
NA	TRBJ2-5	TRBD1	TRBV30	TGTGCCACGTCGGACAGGGTGGAAGAGCAGTACTTC	CATSDRVEEQYF
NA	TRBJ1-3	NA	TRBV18	TGTGCCAGCTCACCGCCGACGGGGTCCGTCGGAGACACCATATATTTT	CASSPPTGSVGDTIYF
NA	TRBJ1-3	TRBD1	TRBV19	TGTGCCAGTAGTCCGACAGGGACTGGAAACACCATATATTTT	CASSPTGTGNTIYF
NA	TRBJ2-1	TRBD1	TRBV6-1	TGTGCCAGCAGGAGGGGACAGGGTCCCTACAATGAGCAGTTCTTC	CASRRGQGPYNEQFF
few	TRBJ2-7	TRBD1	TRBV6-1	TGTGCCAGCCGGGACAGCCGCTCCTACGAGCAGTACTTC	CASRDSRSYEQYF
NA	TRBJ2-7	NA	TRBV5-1	TGCGCCAGCAGCCTCTGGACAGCCTACGAGCAGTACTTC	CASSLWTAYEQYF
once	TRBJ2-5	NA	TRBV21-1	TGTGCCAGCAGTGGACTGACCGAGACCCAGTACTTC	CASSGLTETQYF
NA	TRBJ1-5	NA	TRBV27	TGTGCCAGCAGTTTAAGGGGTCAGCCCCAGCATTTT	CASSLRGQPQHF
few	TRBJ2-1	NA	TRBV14	TGTGCCAGCAGCCAATCCGGACATCTCCAGTTCTTC	CASSQSGHLQFF
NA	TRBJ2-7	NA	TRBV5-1	TGCGCCAGCAGCCCCGAGGGGGGGGAATACGAGCAGTACTTC	CASSPEGGEYEQYF
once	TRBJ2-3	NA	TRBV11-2	TGTGCCAGCAGCCCGACCGGACAGCCCTATTACACAGATACGCAGTATTTT	CASSPTGQPYYTDTQYF
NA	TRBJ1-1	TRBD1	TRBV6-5	TGTGCCAGCAGTTGGGGGACAGGGGGGAACACTGAAGCTTTCTTT	CASSWGTGGNTEAFF
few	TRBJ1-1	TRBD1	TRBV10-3	TGTGCCATCAGTGCGAGGGGGCAGAACACTGAAGCTTTCTTT	CAISARGQNTEAFF
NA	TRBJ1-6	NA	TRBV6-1	TGTGCCAGCAGTGAATTGAGTAATTCACCCCTCCACTTT	CASSELSNSPLHF
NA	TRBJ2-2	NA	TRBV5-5	TGTGCCAGCAGCTTGTTGGGCCCGGAGGGCACCGGGGAGCTGTTTTTT	CASSLLGPEGTGELFF
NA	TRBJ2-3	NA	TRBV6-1	TGTGCCAGCAGCAAACAGGGTACGCAGTATTTT	CASSKQGTQYF
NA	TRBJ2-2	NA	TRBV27	TGTGCCAGCAGTGGGCGGGGTGTCCCCACCGGGGAGCTGTTTTTT	CASSGRGVPTGELFF
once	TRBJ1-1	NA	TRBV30	TGTGCCTGGAGCGGGGGGCCAGGGAAGGCTGAAGCTTTCTTT	CAWSGGPGKAEAFF
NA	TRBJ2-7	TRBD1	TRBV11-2	TGTGCCAGCAGCTTAGAGACAGGGGCATCCTACGAGCAGTACTTC	CASSLETGASYEQYF
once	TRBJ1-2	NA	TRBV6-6	TGTGCCAGCAACAAATGGGAAAACTATGGCTACACCTTC	CASNKWENYGYTF
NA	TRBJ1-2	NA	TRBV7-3	TGTGCCAGCAGCTTAAGGGGGGGAGCTAACTATGGCTACACCTTC	CASSLRGGANYGYTF
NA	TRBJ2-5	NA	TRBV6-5	TGTGCCAGCAGAGGTTATGGGCGCGGGTCAGAGACCCAGTACTTC	CASRGYGRGSETQYF
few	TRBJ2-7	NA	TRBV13	TGTGCCAGCAGCTCGATGCCCTACGAGCAGTACTTC	CASSSMPYEQYF
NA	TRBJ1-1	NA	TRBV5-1	TGCGCCAGCAGCTTGGGGGAGAAAGAAGCTTTCTTT	CASSLGEKEAFF
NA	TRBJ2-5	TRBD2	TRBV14	TGTGCCAGCAGCCAAGGACTAGCGGGGGCCACCACTTGGGAGACCCAGTACTTC	CASSQGLAGATTWETQYF
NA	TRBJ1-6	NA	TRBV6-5	TGTGCCAGCAGTTACGTGGCTCCGGGAAATTCACCCCTCCACTTT	CASSYVAPGNSPLHF
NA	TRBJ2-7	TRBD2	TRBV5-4	TGTGCCAGCAGCCTTCCCCCAGGGAGGGGTTCCGAGCAGTACTTC	CASSLPPGRGSEQYF
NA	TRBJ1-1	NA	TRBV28	TGTGCCAGCACTCCCTCGGGCACCTGGAGGACTGAAGCTTTCTTT	CASTPSGTWRTEAFF
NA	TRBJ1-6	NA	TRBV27	TGTGCCAGCAGTTTTAGGCCCCCTAGCTCCTATAATTCACCCCTCCACTTT	CASSFRPPSSYNSPLHF
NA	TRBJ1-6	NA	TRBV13	TGTGCCAGCAGCTTCTCTTCCCGTCAGGGAGTCAATTCACCCCTCCACTTT	CASSFSSRQGVNSPLHF
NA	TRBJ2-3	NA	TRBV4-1	TGCGCCAGCAGCCAAGGTAACAGAAGGGATACGCAGTATTTT	CASSQGNRRDTQYF
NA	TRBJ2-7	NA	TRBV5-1	TGCGCCAGCAGCTTGAAGCTTCCGGGTTACGAGCAGTACTTC	CASSLKLPGYEQYF
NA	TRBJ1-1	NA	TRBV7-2	TGTGCCAGCAGCCCGATTATGAACACTGAAGCTTTCTTT	CASSPIMNTEAFF
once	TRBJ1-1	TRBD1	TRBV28	TGTGCCAGCAGTAGGGTCTCCCAGGGGGTCGCTGAAGCTTTCTTT	CASSRVSQGVAEAFF
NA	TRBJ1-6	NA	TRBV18	TGTGCCAGCTCACCTCCAGGGTCCTATAATTCACCCCTCCACTTT	CASSPPGSYNSPLHF
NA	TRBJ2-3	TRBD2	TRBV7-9	TGTGCCAGCAGCTTGAGTGTTAAGCGGGGGGGCCCAGATACGCAGTATTTT	CASSLSVKRGGPDTQYF
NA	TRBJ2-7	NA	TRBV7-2	TGTGCCAGCAGCTTAGATCCAGGGGGGGTCTACGAGCAGTACTTC	CASSLDPGGVYEQYF
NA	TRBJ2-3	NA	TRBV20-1	TGCAGTGCTAGAAGCGATACGCAGTATTTT	CSARSDTQYF